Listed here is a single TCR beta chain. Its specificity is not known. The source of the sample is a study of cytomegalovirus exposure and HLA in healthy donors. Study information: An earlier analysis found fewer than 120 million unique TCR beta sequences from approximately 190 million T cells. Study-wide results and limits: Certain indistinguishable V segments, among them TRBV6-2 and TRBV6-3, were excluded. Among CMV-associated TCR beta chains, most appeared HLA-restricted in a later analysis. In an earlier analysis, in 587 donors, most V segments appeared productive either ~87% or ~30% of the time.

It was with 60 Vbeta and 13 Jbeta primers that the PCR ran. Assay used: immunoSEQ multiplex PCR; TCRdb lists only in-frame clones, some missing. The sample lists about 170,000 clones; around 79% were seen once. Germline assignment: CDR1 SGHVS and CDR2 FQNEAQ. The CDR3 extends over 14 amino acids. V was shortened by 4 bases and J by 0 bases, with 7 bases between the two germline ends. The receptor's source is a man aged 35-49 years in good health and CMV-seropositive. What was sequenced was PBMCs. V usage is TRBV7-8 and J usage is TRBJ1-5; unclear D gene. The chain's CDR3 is CASSSGLSNQPQHF. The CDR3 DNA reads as TGTGCCAGCAGCTCCGGACTTAGCAATCAGCCCCAGCATTTT.